This TCR beta chain was sequenced during a study of CD8+CD57+ T cells in acquired aplastic anemia. Overall study: On average, sorted CD4+ and CD8+ cells gave approximately 3 ug of DNA. General study findings and limits: Researchers report that twenty-nine CD8+ CDR3 sequences appeared in both patients and controls.

The CDR3 loop spans 12 amino acids. Trimming removed 1 base at V and 5 bases at J, with 4 bases between. Germline V gene sequence: CDR1 MNHNS, CDR2 SASEGT. Sequencing involved patients with CD8+CD57+ cell expansion previously shown by flow cytometry. TCR beta VDJ and CDR3 were profiled, and genomic DNA was the template. TCRdb passed the reads through MiXCR, listing each CDR3 protein once. The data contain approximately 130,000 distinct CDR3 sequences, over 30% of them singletons. This clonotype appeared many times. Its antigen is still unknown. The clonotype comes from a human donor with aplastic anemia. Material: sorted CD4+, CD8+, or CD8+CD57+ T cells (not recorded which) from PBMCs. The rearrangement links TRBV6-1 to TRBJ2-3; D not resolved. DNA of the CDR3: TGTGCCAGCAGTGAAGAAGGAGATACGCAGTATTTT. It is translated as CASSEEGDTQYF.